The sequence of this TCR beta chain was determined in a study of T cells expressing NK-cell markers. Whole-study context: Sorted CD3+CD56-NKG2C+, CD3+CD56+NKG2C- and CD3+CD56+NKG2C+ T cells were the source of the TCR beta repertoires. HCMV serostatus: seven of eight sequenced donors positive, one negative. Whole-study findings and limits: Four of the donors also had these clonotypes leading their CD3+CD56-NKG2C+ fraction.

Researchers built TCR beta cDNA using 5'RACE template switching with UMIs. TCRdb re-called the 5' RACE reads; one entry per CDR3 protein, DNA not given. This listing includes over 250,000 distinct CDR3 sequences. The CDR3 contains 13 residues. The germline gives CDR1 SGHRS, CDR2 YFSETQ. Of note for this clonotype: Its antigen remains unidentified.

This chain uses TRBV5-1 with TRBJ2-1. Specimen: blood T cells: a sorted CD56 or NKG2C T cell subset, CD4+ or CD8+ T cells, or bulk PBMC T cells (not recorded which). The origin of this receptor is a woman between 18 and 75 years old in good health. The CDR3 is CASSLDSSLEQFF.